This TCR beta chain was captured in a study of T cell responses to AZD1222 COVID-19 vaccine. Profiled with immunoSEQ multiplex PCR; TCRdb holds only in-frame clones, not every one. The data hold more than 85,000 clones, with approximately 82% observed a single time. This CDR3 is 13 amino acids long. Germline V gene lookup returns CDR1 SQVTM and CDR2 ANQGSEA. V was cut by 4 bases and J by 0 bases, with 10 bases left in between. The chain couples TRBV29-1 to TRBJ2-7; D is ambiguous. Sample: peripheral blood, taken on day 0 of AZD1222 vaccination. This TCR derives from an adult in good health. CDR3 sequence (DNA): TGCAGCGTTGGATCTGTGAGCTCCTACGAGCAGTACTTC. The encoded protein is CSVGSVSSYEQYF.